The T cell receptor beta chain under discussion was sequenced for a study of T-cell reconstitution after alpha-beta-depleted transplantation in children. The study's findings and limits: A year had passed since transplant, and T-cell counts and diversity by then came mostly from newly produced T cells. Reports say that about two months after transplant, the alpha-beta T cells came out of several hundred graft clones that had expanded. Surviving recipient cells, namely T cells and thymic progenitors, were the source of high day-60 TCRbeta diversity in some patients.

V gave up 5 bases and J gave up 6 bases, with 17 bases separating them. The CDR3 sequence is 15 residues long. This clonotype has ten or more counts. What it recognizes is unknown. Unique molecular identifiers were incorporated when the TCRbeta library was constructed. MiXCR was run by TCRdb on the PCR reads, yielding one entry per CDR3 protein. This sample has hundreds of thousands of distinct CDR3 sequences, with about 12% found just once. Here the sequenced sample was PBMCs, taken before TCRalphabeta/CD19-depleted stem cell transplant. This receptor was obtained from a girl aged 2-9 years with congenital amegakaryocytic thrombocytopenia, due to receive a stem cell transplant. The chain links TRBV12-3 or TRBV12-4 to TRBJ2-4; D might be TRBD1 (6 bases). The CDR3 DNA reads as TGTGCCAGCAGTCCTCCGGACAGTCGGTTAAACATTCAGTACTTC. This codes for CASSPPDSRLNIQYF.